Below, 20 T cell receptor beta chains from the same sample are listed, as sequenced in a study of cytomegalovirus exposure and HLA in healthy donors (dated 2017 in TCRdb). Library preparation used the immunoSEQ multiplex PCR assay. A mixture of 60 forward primers for TCR Vbeta segments and 13 reverse primers for TCR Jbeta segments was used in the multiplex PCR. The source is immuneACCESS, and TCRdb retained only in-frame sequences with V and J called. Part of the clones is not carried over; for the studies checked, unresolved V genes explain less than half of this, and the remainder is unexplained. This sample lists fewer than 200,000 clones; roughly 80% were detected once. The ten most abundant clones make up around 1.7% of the sample. The sequenced material came from PBMCs. These receptors originate from a woman aged 18-29 years in good health and CMV-seronegative.

This clone was counted a single time. This chain links TRBV2 with TRBJ2-1; 14 bases are shared with TRBD2. The V and J ends lost 6 bases and 3 bases, in that order; junction bases with no gene match: 10. Germline lookup yields CDR1 SNHLY and CDR2 FYNNEI. CDR3 length: 18 amino acids. The CDR3 loop reads CASSQPGLAGDNYNEQFF. The CDR3 DNA is TGTGCCAGCAGCCAACCGGGACTAGCGGGAGATAACTACAATGAGCAGTTCTTC.

A remark on this clone: Other nucleotide sequences in the sample specify the same CDR3. Written as DNA, the CDR3 is TGTGCCAGTAGTATAGCGGGTAGCTCCTACGAGCAGTACTTC. Protein: CASSIAGSSYEQYF. The chain employs TRBV19 and TRBJ2-7; D remains unclear. V lost 1 base and J lost 0, with 7 bases in between. Germline lookup yields CDR1 LNHDA and CDR2 SQIVND (reference sequence). The CDR3 totals 14 residues.

This chain links TRBV7-9 with TRBJ2-1; 8 bases agree with TRBD2. Trimming took 5 bases from V and 10 from J; bases not matched to a gene: 16. Per germline, CDR1 SEHNR and CDR2 FQNEAQ (reference sequence). The CDR3 extends over 16 amino acids. DNA for the CDR3: TGTGCCAGCAGCCCTCTCATGCCAGCGGGAGCATACGAGCAGTTCTTC. Translated, it gives CASSPLMPAGAYEQFF.

This clone was seen just once. The chain links TRBV7-2 to TRBJ2-5; D call uncertain. The DNA end favors TRBJ2-7, so the J call may be wrong. The V gene's germline CDR1 is SGHTA and CDR2 FQGNSA. The CDR3 loop spans 16 amino acids. The CDR3 DNA follows: TGTGCCAGCAGCTCCCCGGCGGCGGTCTGGTCCTACGAGCAGTACTTC. Its protein is CASSSPAAVWSYEQYF.

J is TRBJ2-7 and V is TRBV7-8; TRBD2 might be the D (6 bases). Germline CDR1 reads SGHVS; CDR2 reads FQNEAQ. CDR3 size: 15 residues. V dropped 5 bases and J dropped 2 bases, with 16 bases sitting between them. As DNA, the CDR3 is TGTGCCAGCAGCCCCGAGGCGGGGCAGACCTACGAGCAGTACGTC. Protein product: CASSPEAGQTYEQYV.

The chain employs TRBV5-1 and TRBJ2-3, with D unclear. CDR1 SGHRS and CDR2 YFSETQ come from the germline V gene. Between the trimmed V and J ends, which lost 0 bases and 3 bases, there was a span of 5 bases. The CDR3 consists of 13 residues. CDR3 nucleotide sequence: TGCGCCAGCAGCTTGGGTCCGACAGATACGCAGTATTTT. It translates to CASSLGPTDTQYF. The variable domain in full, with the rest retrieved from reference TRBV5-1 and TRBJ2-3, is KAGVTQTPRYLIKTRGQQVTLSCSPISGHRSVSWYQQTPGQGLQFLFEYFSETQRNKGNFPGRFSGRQFSNSRSEMNVSTLELGDSALYLCASSLGPTDTQYFGPGTRLTVL.

V usage is TRBV30 and J usage is TRBJ2-3; weak D call: TRBD1 (6 bases). The CDR3 is 15 residues long. V dropped 2 bases and J dropped 3 bases, with 15 bases sitting between them. Germline-derived CDR1 and CDR2 are GTSNPN and SVGIG (reference sequence). CDR3: CAWSPGVLETDTQYF. Here the CDR3 DNA reads TGTGCCTGGAGTCCAGGGGTACTCGAGACAGATACGCAGTATTTT.

This clone was seen a handful of times. The chain uses TRBV7-8 and TRBJ2-7; 13 bases are shared with TRBD2. V trimming: 3 bases; J trimming: 2 bases; junction bases outside the gene matches: 1. This CDR3 has 15 amino acids. Germline V gene lookup returns CDR1 SGHVS and CDR2 FQNEAQ. The CDR3 is CASSFGLAGAYEQYF. CDR3 nucleotide sequence: TGTGCCAGCAGCTTTGGACTAGCGGGAGCCTACGAGCAGTACTTC. Variable domain in full (rest from reference TRBV7-8 and TRBJ2-7): GAGVSQSPRYKVAKRGQDVALRCDPISGHVSLFWYQQALGQGPEFLTYFQNEAQLDKSGLPSDRFFAERPEGSVSTLKIQRTQQEDSAVYLCASSFGLAGAYEQYFGPGTRLTVT.

The rearrangement uses TRBV5-6 and TRBJ2-3, with 10 bases fitting TRBD2. CDR1 SGHDT and CDR2 YYEEEE come from the germline V gene. The CDR3 totals 16 residues. The junction had 3 bases not matched to a gene; V was cut back by 0 bases and J by 2 bases. The CDR3 nucleotides are TGTGCCAGCAGCTTGGCACTAGCGGGGATCACAGATACGCAGTATTTT. Translated, it gives CASSLALAGITDTQYF.

CDR3 in amino acids: CASSIEMKGGRAYSNQPQHF. The CDR3, as DNA: TGTGCCAGTAGTATAGAAATGAAAGGGGGCCGCGCTTATAGCAATCAGCCCCAGCATTTT. The chain recombines TRBV19 with TRBJ1-5; TRBD1 aligns across 7 bases. Germline trimming cut 0 bases from V and 0 bases from J; bases unmatched to any gene: 14. Germline CDR1 LNHDA, CDR2 SQIVND (reference sequence). CDR3 length equals 20 residues.

The count of this clone is one. This chain links TRBV4-3 with TRBJ2-7, with 7 bases that match TRBD1. V trimming: 0 bases; J trimming: 4 bases; junction bases outside the gene matches: 6. This CDR3 comprises 15 residues. Per germline, CDR1 LGHNA and CDR2 YSLEER. The CDR3 sequence is CASSQEQGHIYEQYF. DNA for the CDR3: TGCGCCAGCAGCCAAGAACAGGGGCATATTTACGAGCAGTACTTC.

This clone was counted many times. The V and J genes are TRBV2 and TRBJ2-2; tentatively, D is TRBD1 (5 bases). This CDR3 has 15 amino acids. V gave up 3 bases and J gave up 4 bases, with 12 bases separating them. In germline, CDR1 is SNHLY, CDR2 FYNNEI. CDR3 coding DNA: TGTGCCAGCAGTGACGGCCAGGGTGGCACCGGGGAGCTGTTTTTT. Translation: CASSDGQGGTGELFF.

The table lists this clone with a few counts. This chain connects TRBV6-5 to TRBJ1-1, with 8 bases identical to TRBD1. Trimming cost V 7 bases and J 1 base; bases outside gene matches: 5. The germline V gene has CDR1 MNHEY and CDR2 SVGAGI. The CDR3 contains 14 residues. The CDR3 nucleotides read TGTGCCAGCAACCTAGACAGGGGGAACACTGAAGCTTTCTTT. It yields the protein CASNLDRGNTEAFF.

The chain is built from TRBV18 and TRBJ2-7, with TRBD2 as a possible D gene (7 bases). The CDR3 is 14 residues long. Germline V gene lookup returns CDR1 KGHSH and CDR2 LQKENI. The V end lost 5 bases, the J end lost 4 bases, and 15 bases lay between the germline ends. The CDR3 here is CASSKDGGRYEQYF. CDR3 nucleotides: TGTGCCAGCTCAAAGGACGGGGGGCGGTACGAGCAGTACTTC.

The chain combines TRBV11-2 with TRBJ2-2; D possibly corresponds to TRBD2 (7 bases). The CDR3 spans 18 residues. The V end was cut by 0 bases, the J end by 4 bases, with 18 bases between. Looked up from germline, CDR1 is SGHAT and CDR2 is FQNNGV. This CDR3 reads CASSLEGGAGRRTGELFF. The CDR3 bases are TGTGCCAGCAGCTTAGAAGGGGGGGCGGGAAGACGCACCGGGGAGCTGTTTTTT.

The chain couples TRBV7-6 to TRBJ1-3; 10 bases match TRBD1. J was trimmed by 0 bases and V by 5 bases; bases with no gene match: 10. The germline gives CDR1 SGHVS, CDR2 FNYEAQ. The CDR3 consists of 18 residues. The CDR3 DNA sequence: TGTGCCAGCAGCCTCACCGGGACAGGGGCATACTCTGGAAACACCATATATTTT. Amino acids: CASSLTGTGAYSGNTIYF. The full variable domain, with the rest looked up from reference TRBV7-6 and TRBJ1-3, is GAGVSQSPRYKVTKRGQDVALRCDPISGHVSLYWYRQALGQGPEFLTYFNYEAQQDKSGLPNDRFSAERPEGSISTLTIQRTEQRDSAMYRCASSLTGTGAYSGNTIYFGEGSWLTVV.

Note on this clone: Different DNA sequences within this sample yield the same CDR3. The chain couples TRBV19 to TRBJ2-7, with D perhaps TRBD1 (5 bases). Germline values: CDR1 LNHDA, CDR2 SQIVND (reference sequence). There are 17 residues in the CDR3. CDR3: CASSIRAGVQRGYEQYV. In DNA form, the CDR3 reads TGTGCCAGTAGTATCAGGGCTGGAGTTCAAAGGGGCTACGAACAGTACGTC.

V and J are TRBV25-1 and TRBJ2-2, with D unresolved. The CDR3 is made up of 14 amino acids. Germline CDR1 is MGHDK and CDR2 is SYGVNS. Trimming pared 0 bases from V and 6 bases from J, leaving 8 bases between. The CDR3 bases are TGTGCCAGCAGTGAATACCTAGAGGCCGGGGAGCTGTTTTTT. This translates into CASSEYLEAGELFF.

The chain recombines TRBV21-1 with TRBJ1-1; TRBD1 is taken as the D call from the table, unchecked against the DNA. TRBV21-1 is given as a pseudogene. The CDR3 has 15 residues. CDR3 DNA: TGTGCCAGCAGCACCCGGACAGGGGAGAACACTGAAGCTTTCTTT. This translates into CASSTRTGENTEAFF.

The chain joins TRBV28 to TRBJ1-4, with 7 bases identical to TRBD1. This CDR3 has 15 residues. Germline CDR1 and CDR2: MDHEN and SYDVKM. The J segment lost 7 bases and the V segment lost 6 bases, leaving 11 bases of the junction unmatched. Here the CDR3 DNA reads TGTGCCAGCAGCCACCTGACAGGGAACATTGAAAAACTGTTTTTT. The encoded protein is CASSHLTGNIEKLFF.